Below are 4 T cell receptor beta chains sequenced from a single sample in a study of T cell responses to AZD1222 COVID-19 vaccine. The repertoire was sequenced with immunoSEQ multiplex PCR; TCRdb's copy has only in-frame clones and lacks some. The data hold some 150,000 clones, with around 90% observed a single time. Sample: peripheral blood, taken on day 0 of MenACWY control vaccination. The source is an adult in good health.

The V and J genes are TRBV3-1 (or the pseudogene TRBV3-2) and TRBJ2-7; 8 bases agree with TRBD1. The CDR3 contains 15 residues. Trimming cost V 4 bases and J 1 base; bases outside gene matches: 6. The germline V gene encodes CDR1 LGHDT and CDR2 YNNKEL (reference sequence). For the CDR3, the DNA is TGTGCCAGCAGCCTAACAGGGGGTAAGTCCTACGAGCAGTACTTC. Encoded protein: CASSLTGGKSYEQYF.

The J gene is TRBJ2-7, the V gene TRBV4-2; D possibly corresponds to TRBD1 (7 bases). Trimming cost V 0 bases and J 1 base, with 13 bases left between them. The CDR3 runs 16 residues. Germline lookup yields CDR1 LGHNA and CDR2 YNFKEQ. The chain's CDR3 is CASSQDEAGGSYEQYF. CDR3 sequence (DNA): TGTGCCAGCAGCCAAGATGAGGCAGGGGGGTCCTACGAGCAGTACTTC.

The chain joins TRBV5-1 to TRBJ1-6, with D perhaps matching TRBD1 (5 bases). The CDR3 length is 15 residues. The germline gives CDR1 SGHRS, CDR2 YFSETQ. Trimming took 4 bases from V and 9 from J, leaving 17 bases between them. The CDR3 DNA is TGCGCCAGCAGCCTCCAGGTGGGGCAGGGTTCACCCCTCCACTTT. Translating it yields CASSLQVGQGSPLHF.

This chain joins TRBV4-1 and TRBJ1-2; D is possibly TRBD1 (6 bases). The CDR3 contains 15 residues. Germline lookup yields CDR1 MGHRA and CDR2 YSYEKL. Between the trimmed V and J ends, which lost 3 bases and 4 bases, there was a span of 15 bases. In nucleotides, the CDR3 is TGCGCCAGCAGCCAGGACAGACTGAGGGGCTATGGCTACACCTTC. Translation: CASSQDRLRGYGYTF.